This TCR beta chain was observed in a study of T cell changes during pregnancy in multiple sclerosis. This clone is deemed medium-sized. Profiling relied on immunoSEQ multiplex PCR, and the TCRdb table lists in-frame clones only, not all of them. The sample consists of about 31,000 clones, approximately 91% of them appearing once. The sample here was CD8+ T cells from peripheral blood mononuclear cells, taken in the second trimester of pregnancy. The TCR originated in a female donor with multiple sclerosis, enrolled in a pregnancy study.

CDR3 loop: CASSPAGGGSHYGYTF. In DNA form, the CDR3 reads TGTGCCAGCAGCCCCGCAGGAGGGGGCAGCCACTATGGCTACACCTTC. V and J are TRBV27 and TRBJ1-2, with 7 nucleotides matching TRBD1. The CDR3 contains 16 residues. CDR1 is MNHEY, CDR2 SMNVEV, per germline (reference sequence). Losses at the gene ends were 6 bases for V and 3 bases for J; bases not matched to a gene: 13.